What follows are 32 T cell receptor beta chains derived from one specimen sequenced in a study of cytomegalovirus exposure and HLA in healthy donors (dated by TCRdb to 2016 to 2017). The library was obtained by the immunoSEQ multiplex PCR assay. For the multiplex PCR, a mixture combining 60 forward primers for TCR Vbeta segments and 13 reverse primers for TCR Jbeta segments was used. Here the immuneACCESS table is served through TCRdb, limited to in-frame sequences with V and J called. Missing clones are a known gap in these copies; in checked studies unresolved V genes cover under half, and the rest lacks a known reason. The sample table holds over 150,000 clones, of which 79% were seen once. The top ten clonotypes cover around 1.4% of the sample. The sequenced sample was PBMCs. These receptors came from a girl under 18 in good health and CMV-seropositive.

The chain combines TRBV7-2 with TRBJ2-5; TRBD1 matches 7 bases. The V gene's germline CDR1 is SGHTA and CDR2 FQGNSA. CDR3 size: 14 residues. V lost 5 bases to trimming and J lost 3 bases; unmatched junction nucleotides: 6. The CDR3 loop reads CASSQNRGEETQYF. The CDR3 nucleotides are TGTGCCAGCAGCCAGAACAGGGGAGAAGAGACCCAGTACTTC.

V gene TRBV18 combines with J gene TRBJ1-2; TRBD1 agrees at 8 bases. The germline CDR1 and CDR2 sequences are KGHSH and LQKENI. CDR3 length equals 17 residues. V gave up 1 base and J gave up 5 bases; unmatched junction bases: 12. The CDR3 protein is CASSPRTGQGFWYGYTF. CDR3 sequence (DNA): TGTGCCAGCTCACCACGGACTGGACAGGGATTTTGGTATGGCTACACCTTC.

The chain joins TRBV6-6 to TRBJ1-5; 7 nucleotides match TRBD1. CDR3 size: 13 residues. Germline V gene data show CDR1 as MNHNY and CDR2 as SVGAGI (reference sequence). Trimming removed 7 bases from V and 3 bases from J; junction bases left unmatched: 3. CDR3 DNA: TGTGCCAGCAACAGGGGAGTCAATCAGCCCCAGCATTTT. Translation gives CASNRGVNQPQHF.

The rearrangement joins TRBV6-4 to TRBJ2-1; maybe TRBD2 (5 bases). CDR1 and CDR2 (germline): MRHNA, SNTAGT. Trimming took 6 bases from V and 5 from J, leaving 11 bases between them. The CDR3 has 13 residues. Here the CDR3 reads CASSQRKHNEQFF. DNA for the CDR3: TGTGCCAGCAGCCAGCGGAAACACAATGAGCAGTTCTTC.

The chain links TRBV18 to TRBJ2-3; TRBD1 is a possible D gene (5 bases). Germline-derived CDR1 and CDR2 are KGHSH and LQKENI. V was shortened by 1 base and J by 2 bases, with 13 bases between the two germline ends. The CDR3 totals 16 residues. CDR3 amino acids: CASSPRTQGYTDTQYF. The DNA for the CDR3 is TGTGCCAGCTCACCACGGACCCAGGGATACACAGATACGCAGTATTTT.

CDR3 nucleotide sequence: TGTGCCAGCAGATTGGGGGCCCTGAGCTCCTACGAGCAGTACTTC. This translates into CASRLGALSSYEQYF. The chain employs TRBV6-1 and TRBJ2-7, with D maybe TRBD1 (6 bases). The CDR3 is 15 amino acids. Trimming took 6 bases from V and 0 from J, leaving 15 bases between them. Germline loops: CDR1 MNHNS, CDR2 SASEGT.

The chain recombines TRBV5-1 with TRBJ2-2, with 12 bases lining up with TRBD2. The CDR3 runs to 16 residues. J was trimmed by 5 bases and V by 4 bases; bases with no gene match: 6. The V gene's germline CDR1 is SGHRS and CDR2 YFSETQ. The CDR3, as DNA: TGCGCCAGCAGCCCGACTAGCGGGGGATCAACCGGGGAGCTGTTTTTT. Protein product: CASSPTSGGSTGELFF.

This chain connects TRBV2 to TRBJ2-5; 7 bases fit TRBD2. V lost 7 bases, J lost 2 bases, and 13 bases stayed unmatched. CDR3 length equals 16 residues. Germline loops: CDR1 SNHLY, CDR2 FYNNEI. CDR3 coding DNA: TGTGCCAGCACCGGAGGCCAACGGGGGGTACAAGAGACCCAGTACTTC. Translation: CASTGGQRGVQETQYF.

The V gene is TRBV7-9, the J gene TRBJ1-1, with 7 bases matching TRBD1. With V trimmed by 5 bases and J by 7 bases, 4 bases remained unmatched. The CDR3 is made up of 12 amino acids. Germline CDR1 is SEHNR and CDR2 is FQNEAQ (reference sequence). CDR3 nucleotides: TGTGCCAGCAGCCTCCGGGACAGTGAAGCTTTCTTT. This translates into CASSLRDSEAFF. The full variable domain, its missing parts supplied by reference TRBV7-9 and TRBJ1-1, is DTGVSQNPRHKITKRGQNVTFRCDPISEHNRLYWYRQTLGQGPEFLTYFQNEAQLEKSRLLSDRFSAERPKGSFSTLEIQRTEQGDSAMYLCASSLRDSEAFFGQGTRLTVV.

The chain recombines TRBV15 with TRBJ2-1; 12 bases agree with TRBD2. In germline, CDR1 is LNHNV, CDR2 YYDKDF (reference sequence). The CDR3 length is 16 residues. With 1 base clipped from V and 7 bases from J, the junction kept 5 bases outside the gene matches. The chain's CDR3 is CATSRVASGGGNEQFF. The CDR3 DNA follows: TGTGCCACCAGCAGAGTGGCTAGCGGGGGGGGGAATGAGCAGTTCTTC.

V usage is TRBV25-1 and J usage is TRBJ2-6, with no clear D. The V end was cut by 8 bases, the J end by 4 bases, with 9 bases between. Germline V lookup: CDR1 MGHDK, CDR2 SYGVNS. The length of the CDR3 is 13 residues. The CDR3: CASGSPGANVLTF. The CDR3 DNA reads as TGTGCCAGCGGCTCTCCCGGGGCCAACGTCCTGACTTTC. Variable domain in full (rest from reference TRBV25-1 and TRBJ2-6): EADIYQTPRYLVIGTGKKITLECSQTMGHDKMYWYQQDPGMELHLIHYSYGVNSTEKGDLSSESTVSRIRTEHFPLTLESARPSHTSQYLCASGSPGANVLTFGAGSRLTVL.

The chain joins TRBV11-2 to TRBJ1-2; 8 nucleotides align to TRBD1. CDR3 length: 16 amino acids. The germline V gene encodes CDR1 SGHAT and CDR2 FQNNGV. J gave up 8 bases and V 5 bases, and 16 bases lay outside the gene matches. CDR3 protein: CASSPPVGQGVQGYTF. CDR3 coding DNA: TGTGCCAGCAGCCCTCCCGTAGGACAGGGAGTGCAAGGCTACACCTTC.

This sequence joins TRBV6-6 and TRBJ2-7; 9 nucleotides agree with TRBD2. The CDR3 totals 14 residues. V lost 6 bases, J lost 0 bases, and 3 bases stayed unmatched. Germline V gene sequence: CDR1 MNHNY, CDR2 SVGAGI (reference sequence). The CDR3, as DNA: TGTGCCAGCAGCATAGCGGGGGCCTCCTACGAGCAGTACTTC. Translating gives CASSIAGASYEQYF.

This chain uses TRBV6-5 with TRBJ1-5; D is undetermined. CDR1 and CDR2 (germline): MNHEY, SVGAGI. The ends were cut back, 4 bases at V and 6 bases at J, with 7 bases in the middle. The CDR3 is 12 amino acids. CDR3 sequence: CASSSPGQPQHF. CDR3 nucleotide sequence: TGTGCCAGCAGTTCCCCGGGTCAGCCCCAGCATTTT.

The rearrangement joins TRBV4-1 to TRBJ2-2; 9 bases agree with TRBD2. The CDR3 has 16 residues. The germline gives CDR1 MGHRA, CDR2 YSYEKL. The V segment lost 6 bases and the J segment 6 bases; nucleotides outside the gene matches: 11. The CDR3 region has the DNA TGCGCCAGCAGTCGACGCGGGGGGGCCGACGCCGGGGAGCTGTTTTTT. Amino acids: CASSRRGGADAGELFF.

The chain is built from TRBV5-1 and TRBJ1-1, with TRBD1 matching over 12 bases. V lost 5 bases to trimming and J lost 4 bases; unmatched junction nucleotides: 9. The CDR3 is made up of 16 amino acids. Germline CDR1 SGHRS, CDR2 YFSETQ. CDR3 region: CASSSTGTGGITEAFF. CDR3 DNA sequence: TGCGCCAGCAGTTCCACCGGGACAGGGGGCATCACTGAAGCTTTCTTT. Full variable domain (missing parts from reference TRBV5-1 and TRBJ1-1): KAGVTQTPRYLIKTRGQQVTLSCSPISGHRSVSWYQQTPGQGLQFLFEYFSETQRNKGNFPGRFSGRQFSNSRSEMNVSTLELGDSALYLCASSSTGTGGITEAFFGQGTRLTVV.

The V and J genes are TRBV2 and TRBJ1-1; 8 bases are shared with TRBD1. This CDR3 has 13 residues. The germline V gene encodes CDR1 SNHLY and CDR2 FYNNEI. The V and J ends lost 10 bases and 6 bases, in that order; junction bases with no gene match: 10. Here the CDR3 DNA reads TGTGCCACCCTTGAAACAGGGGGGGCTGAAGCTTTCTTT. It encodes CATLETGGAEAFF.

The chain links TRBV6-4 to TRBJ2-7; TRBD1 matches 9 bases. The CDR3 length is 15 residues. V dropped 0 bases and J dropped 2; count of bases not matched to a gene: 2. Germline-derived CDR1 and CDR2 are MRHNA and SNTAGT. The DNA of the CDR3 is TGTGCCAGCAGTGACTCGGACAGGGGTCCCTACGAGCAGTACTTC. Translated, it gives CASSDSDRGPYEQYF.

The CDR3 region is CASSPGDYSYNEQFF. DNA of the CDR3: TGTGCCAGCAGCCCCGGGGACTACTCCTACAATGAGCAGTTCTTC. The chain has TRBV9 and TRBJ2-1; TRBD2 aligns across 7 bases. CDR1 is SGDLS, CDR2 YYNGEE, per germline. The ends lost 4 bases at V and 0 bases at J; junction bases unmatched: 4. The CDR3 spans 15 residues.

This clone came up a few times. This chain uses TRBV7-8 with TRBJ2-7, with D perhaps TRBD1 (5 bases). The CDR3 has 18 amino acids. In germline, CDR1 is SGHVS, CDR2 FQNEAQ. The V end lost 1 base, the J end lost 0 bases, and 19 bases lay between the germline ends. The DNA of the CDR3 is TGTGCCAGCAGCTTAGGAGTGTGGCTTCTTGACAGCTCCTACGAGCAGTACTTC. It translates to CASSLGVWLLDSSYEQYF.

The CDR3 region has the DNA TGTGCCAGCAGCTTAGATGGTTCCTACTACGAGCAGTACTTC. Translation gives CASSLDGSYYEQYF. The rearrangement uses TRBV11-2 and TRBJ2-7, with D unresolved. The CDR3 length is 14 residues. Germline CDR1 and CDR2: SGHAT and FQNNGV. The V end was cut by 0 bases, the J end by 3 bases, with 9 bases between.

In its sample, this clone was seen many times. The chain couples TRBV10-1 to TRBJ2-2; possibly TRBD2 for D (6 bases). The CDR3 runs 14 residues. Per germline, CDR1 WNHNN and CDR2 SYGVQD (reference sequence). Deletions cut 3 bases from V and 6 bases from J, with 11 bases between. CDR3 sequence reads: CASSDGGYPGELFF. The DNA of the CDR3 is TGCGCCAGCAGTGATGGGGGGTACCCCGGGGAGCTGTTTTTT.

This sequence joins TRBV10-3 and TRBJ2-3; 13 nucleotides agree with TRBD2. This CDR3 has 18 amino acids. Germline CDR1 ENHRY, CDR2 SYGVKD. Trimming cost V 0 bases and J 1 base; bases outside gene matches: 4. CDR3 nucleotide sequence: TGTGCCATCAGTGAGTCCACTAGCGGGGGGGGTGGCACAGATACGCAGTATTTT. The encoded protein is CAISESTSGGGGTDTQYF.

Worth noting for this clone: The junction shows a germline mismatch at one end, possibly a read error. V is TRBV6-5 and J is TRBJ2-1; tentative D call: TRBD2 (7 bases). CDR3 length: 15 residues. Germline V gene lookup returns CDR1 MNHEY and CDR2 SVGAGI. In DNA, the CDR3 is TGTGCCACAACATTCCCTCGGGGGGCGGAGAATGGGCAGTTCTTC. Amino acid sequence: CATTFPRGAENGQFF.

V gene TRBV9 combines with J gene TRBJ1-2; 12 bases fit TRBD1. The CDR3 has 15 residues. After removal of 4 bases from V and 5 bases from J, the junction contained 6 bases not matched to a gene. Germline V lookup: CDR1 SGDLS, CDR2 YYNGEE. This CDR3 is CASSPGTGGDYGYTF. Here the CDR3 DNA reads TGTGCCAGCAGCCCCGGGACAGGGGGCGATTATGGCTACACCTTC.

The chain uses TRBV5-1 and TRBJ2-7; TRBD1 is a possible D gene (6 bases). V gave up 4 bases and J gave up 3 bases, with 17 bases separating them. The germline gives CDR1 SGHRS, CDR2 YFSETQ. The CDR3 loop spans 15 amino acids. CDR3 in DNA: TGCGCCAGCAGCCGGTCAGGGGCTCAATACTACGAGCAGTACTTC. It specifies CASSRSGAQYYEQYF.

This sequence joins TRBV5-1 and TRBJ1-6; possibly TRBD1 for D (5 bases). The CDR3 is made up of 14 amino acids. Between the trimmed V and J ends, which lost 0 bases and 8 bases, there was a span of 9 bases. From germline, CDR1 is SGHRS and CDR2 YFSETQ. CDR3 bases: TGCGCCAGCAGCTTGGAAGGGGCTGATTCACCCCTCCACTTT. It translates to CASSLEGADSPLHF.

The chain uses TRBV7-9 and TRBJ1-2, with 7 bases that match TRBD1. From germline, CDR1 is SEHNR and CDR2 FQNEAQ (reference sequence). The CDR3 is 15 residues long. Trimming cost V 5 bases and J 6 bases; bases outside gene matches: 12. The CDR3 spells CASSETGLIADGYTF. The DNA of the CDR3 is TGTGCCAGCAGCGAGACAGGGTTGATTGCAGATGGCTACACCTTC.

This clone was observed a single time. V usage is TRBV19 and J usage is TRBJ1-5; the match to TRBD1 covers 10 bases. Germline lookup yields CDR1 LNHDA and CDR2 SQIVND (reference sequence). V shed 4 bases, J shed 6 bases, and the junction held 9 bases outside the gene matches. This CDR3 contains 16 residues. CDR3 in DNA: TGTGCCAGTAGTAACCGACAGGGGGCTCTTAGTCAGCCCCAGCATTTT. It translates to CASSNRQGALSQPQHF.

V gene TRBV10-3 combines with J gene TRBJ2-1; a weak D match, TRBD2 (6 bases). The CDR3 has 12 amino acids. The V gene's germline CDR1 is ENHRY and CDR2 SYGVKD. The germline V and J ends were trimmed by 10 bases and 5 bases, with 12 bases remaining between them. CDR3 amino acids: CATRDSDNEQFF. The CDR3 DNA sequence: TGTGCCACCCGGGACTCTGACAATGAGCAGTTCTTC.

The chain recombines TRBV6-5 with TRBJ2-7, with TRBD1 matching over 8 bases. Germline loops: CDR1 MNHEY, CDR2 SVGAGI. The trim removed 2 bases at V and 5 bases at J, leaving 5 bases unmatched. There are 14 residues in the CDR3. CDR3 protein: CASSYPGQGDEQYF. In nucleotides, the CDR3 is TGTGCCAGCAGTTACCCAGGACAGGGCGACGAGCAGTACTTC.

This clone was counted only a few times. The chain links TRBV21-1 to TRBJ2-7; TRBD2 is taken as the D call from the table, unchecked against the DNA. TRBV21-1 is listed as a pseudogene. The CDR3 is 18 residues long. CDR3 DNA: TGTGCCAGCAGCAAAGCGAAGCGGGGGCGCCTGATATCCTACGAGCAGTACTTC. This translates into CASSKAKRGRLISYEQYF.